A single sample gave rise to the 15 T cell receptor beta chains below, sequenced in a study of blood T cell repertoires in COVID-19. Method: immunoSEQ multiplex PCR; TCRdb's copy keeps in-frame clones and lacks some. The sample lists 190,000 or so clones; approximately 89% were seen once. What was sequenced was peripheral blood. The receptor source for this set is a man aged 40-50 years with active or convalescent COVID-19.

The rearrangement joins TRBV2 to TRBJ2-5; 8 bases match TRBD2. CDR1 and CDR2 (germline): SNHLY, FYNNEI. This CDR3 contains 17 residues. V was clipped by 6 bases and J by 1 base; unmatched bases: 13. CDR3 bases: TGTGCCAGCAGGCCCGCCGCGGGAGGTGGAATCCAAGAGACCCAGTACTTC. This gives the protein CASRPAAGGGIQETQYF.

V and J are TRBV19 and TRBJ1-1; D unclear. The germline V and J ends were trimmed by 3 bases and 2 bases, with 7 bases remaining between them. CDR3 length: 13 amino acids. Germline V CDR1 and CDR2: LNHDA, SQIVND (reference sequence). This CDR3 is CASSMALNTEAFF. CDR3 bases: TGTGCCAGTAGTATGGCCCTCAACACTGAAGCTTTCTTT.

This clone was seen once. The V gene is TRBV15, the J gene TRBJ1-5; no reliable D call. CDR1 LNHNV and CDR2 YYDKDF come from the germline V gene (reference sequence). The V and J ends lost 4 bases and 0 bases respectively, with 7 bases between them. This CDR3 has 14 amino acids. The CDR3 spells CATSKSRSNQPQHF. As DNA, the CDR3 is TGTGCCACCAGCAAATCGCGTAGCAATCAGCCCCAGCATTTT.

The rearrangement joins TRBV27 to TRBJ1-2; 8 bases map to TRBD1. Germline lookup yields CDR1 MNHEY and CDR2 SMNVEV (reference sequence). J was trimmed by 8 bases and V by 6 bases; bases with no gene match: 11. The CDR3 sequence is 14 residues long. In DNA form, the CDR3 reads TGTGCCAGCAGCACGACACGACAGGGGAGAGGCTACACCTTC. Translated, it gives CASSTTRQGRGYTF.

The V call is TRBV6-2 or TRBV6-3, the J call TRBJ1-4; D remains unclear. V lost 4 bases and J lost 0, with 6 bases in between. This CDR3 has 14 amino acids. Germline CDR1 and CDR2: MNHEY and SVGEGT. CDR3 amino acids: CASSSQATNEKLFF. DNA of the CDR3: TGTGCCAGCAGTTCCCAGGCAACTAATGAAAAACTGTTTTTT.

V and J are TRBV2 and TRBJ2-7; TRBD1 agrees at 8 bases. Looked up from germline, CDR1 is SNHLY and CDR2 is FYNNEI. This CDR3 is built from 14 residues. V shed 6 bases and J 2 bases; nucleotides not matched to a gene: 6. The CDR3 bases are TGTGCCAGCAGGGTTGACAGGGGACCCTACGAGCAGTACTTC. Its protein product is CASRVDRGPYEQYF.

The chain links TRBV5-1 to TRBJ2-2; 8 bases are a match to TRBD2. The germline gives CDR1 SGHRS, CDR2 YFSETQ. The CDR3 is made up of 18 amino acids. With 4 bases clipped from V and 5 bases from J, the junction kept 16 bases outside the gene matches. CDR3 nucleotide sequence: TGCGCCAGCAGCGCCGTAAAAGCGGGGGTGCCTCTTACCGGGGAGCTGTTTTTT. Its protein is CASSAVKAGVPLTGELFF.

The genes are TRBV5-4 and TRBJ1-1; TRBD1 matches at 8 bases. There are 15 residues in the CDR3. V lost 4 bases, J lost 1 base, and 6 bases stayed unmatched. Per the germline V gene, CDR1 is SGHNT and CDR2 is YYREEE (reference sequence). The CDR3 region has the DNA TGTGCCAGCAGCCACGCCGGGACAGGGAACACTGAAGCTTTCTTT. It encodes CASSHAGTGNTEAFF.

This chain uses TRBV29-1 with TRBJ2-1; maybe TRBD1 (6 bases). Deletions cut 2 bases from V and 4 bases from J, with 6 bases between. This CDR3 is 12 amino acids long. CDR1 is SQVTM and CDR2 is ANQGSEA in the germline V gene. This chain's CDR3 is CSVERGYNEQFF. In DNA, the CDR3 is TGCAGCGTTGAAAGGGGGTACAATGAGCAGTTCTTC.

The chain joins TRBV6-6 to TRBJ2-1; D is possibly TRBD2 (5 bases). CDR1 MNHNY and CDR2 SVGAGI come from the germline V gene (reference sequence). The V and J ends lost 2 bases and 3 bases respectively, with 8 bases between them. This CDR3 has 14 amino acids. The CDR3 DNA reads TGTGCCAGCAGTTACAGGGCGGGCTACAATGAGCAGTTCTTC. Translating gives CASSYRAGYNEQFF.

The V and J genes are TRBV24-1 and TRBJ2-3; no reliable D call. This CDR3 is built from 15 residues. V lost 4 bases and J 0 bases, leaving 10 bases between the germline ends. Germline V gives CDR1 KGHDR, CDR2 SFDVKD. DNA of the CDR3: TGTGCCACCAGTGAAGACCCGACTAGCACAGATACGCAGTATTTT. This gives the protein CATSEDPTSTDTQYF.

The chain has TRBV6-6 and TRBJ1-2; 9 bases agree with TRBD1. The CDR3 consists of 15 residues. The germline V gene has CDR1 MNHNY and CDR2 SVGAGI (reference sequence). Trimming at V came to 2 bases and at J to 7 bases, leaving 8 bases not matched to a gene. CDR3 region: CASSYEDRGPFGYTF. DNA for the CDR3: TGTGCCAGCAGTTACGAGGACAGGGGTCCCTTTGGCTACACCTTC.

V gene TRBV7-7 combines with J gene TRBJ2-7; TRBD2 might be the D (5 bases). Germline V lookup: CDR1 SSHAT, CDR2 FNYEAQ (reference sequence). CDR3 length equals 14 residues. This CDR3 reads CASPDFLLSYEQYF. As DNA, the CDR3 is TGTGCTAGCCCGGACTTCCTGCTCTCCTACGAGCAGTACTTC.

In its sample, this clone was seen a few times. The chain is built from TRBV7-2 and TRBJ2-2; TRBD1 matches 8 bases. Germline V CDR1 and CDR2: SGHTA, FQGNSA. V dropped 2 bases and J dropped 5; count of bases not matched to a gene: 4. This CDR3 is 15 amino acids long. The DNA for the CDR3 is TGTGCCAGCAGCTTAAGGCAGGGGGCGACCGGGGAGCTGTTTTTT. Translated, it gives CASSLRQGATGELFF.

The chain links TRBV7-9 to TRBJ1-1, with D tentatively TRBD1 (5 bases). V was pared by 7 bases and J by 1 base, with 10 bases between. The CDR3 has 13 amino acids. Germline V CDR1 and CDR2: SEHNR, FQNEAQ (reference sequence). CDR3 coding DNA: TGTGCCAGCACCCACGGGGGGAACACTGAAGCTTTCTTT. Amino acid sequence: CASTHGGNTEAFF.